This T cell receptor (beta chain) stems from a study of T cell responses to AZD1222 COVID-19 vaccine. To note about this clone: Its antigen is still unknown.

V was pared by 3 bases and J by 2 bases, with 14 bases between. The CDR3 is 15 amino acids. CDR1 KGHSH and CDR2 LQKENI come from the germline V gene. Generated by immunoSEQ multiplex PCR, the TCRdb table keeps only in-frame clones and is missing some. Among fewer than 150,000 clones listed, roughly nine tenths were seen once. Study-wide results and limits: There were mostly white British donors and more females than males, and clonal diversity was possibly underestimated. Scientists sampled the repertoires only once the peak T cell response had passed.

This receptor was obtained from an adult who received the AZD1222 COVID-19 vaccine. This specimen was peripheral blood, taken 28 days after the second AZD1222 dose. The J gene is TRBJ2-7, the V gene TRBV18; D is unresolved. In nucleotides, the CDR3 is TGTGCCAGCTCACCCCTAGGACCCCCGGCCTACGAGCAGTACTTC. Protein: CASSPLGPPAYEQYF.